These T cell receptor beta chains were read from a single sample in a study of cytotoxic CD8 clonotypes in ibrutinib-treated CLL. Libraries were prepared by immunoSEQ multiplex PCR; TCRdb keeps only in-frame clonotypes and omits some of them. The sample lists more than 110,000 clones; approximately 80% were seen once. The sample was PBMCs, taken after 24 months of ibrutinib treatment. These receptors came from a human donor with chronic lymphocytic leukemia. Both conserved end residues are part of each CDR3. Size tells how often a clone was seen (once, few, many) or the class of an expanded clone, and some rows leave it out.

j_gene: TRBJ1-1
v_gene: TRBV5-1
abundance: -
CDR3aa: CASSPLGRSEAFF

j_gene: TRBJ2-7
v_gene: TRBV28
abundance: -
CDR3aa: CATSWTVPIYEQYF

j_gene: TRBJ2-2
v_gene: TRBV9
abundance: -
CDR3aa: CASSVGPTPRTGELFF

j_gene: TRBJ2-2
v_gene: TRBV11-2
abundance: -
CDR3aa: CASSPGTTNTGELFF

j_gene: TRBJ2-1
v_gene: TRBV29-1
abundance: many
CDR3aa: CSATPGGGFGEQFF

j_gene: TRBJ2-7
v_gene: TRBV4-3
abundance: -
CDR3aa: CASSRHRQGSYEQYF

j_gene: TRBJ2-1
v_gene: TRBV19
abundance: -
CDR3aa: CASSMQVLRGRGGNEQFF

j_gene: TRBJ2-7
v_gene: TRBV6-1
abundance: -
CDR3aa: CASSPYPFWEQYF

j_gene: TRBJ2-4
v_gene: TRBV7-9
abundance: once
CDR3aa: CASSQTGTLNIQYF

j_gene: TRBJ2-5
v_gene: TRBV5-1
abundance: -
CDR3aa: CASSLGRGQETQYF

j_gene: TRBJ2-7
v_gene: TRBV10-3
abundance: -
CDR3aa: CAISSSETATGEQYF

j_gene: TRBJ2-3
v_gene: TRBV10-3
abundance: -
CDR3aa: CAMGRDTELISTDTQYF

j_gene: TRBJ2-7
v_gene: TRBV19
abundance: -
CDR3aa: CASSMWGTGPYEQYF

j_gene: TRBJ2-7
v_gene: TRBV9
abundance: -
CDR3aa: CASSVGFGEQYF

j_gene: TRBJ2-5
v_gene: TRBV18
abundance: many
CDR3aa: CASSPPSLGRETQYF

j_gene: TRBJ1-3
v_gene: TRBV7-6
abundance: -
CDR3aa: CASSLVEGRSGNTIYF

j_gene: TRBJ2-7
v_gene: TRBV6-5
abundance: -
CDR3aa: CASSRGTRGGEQYF

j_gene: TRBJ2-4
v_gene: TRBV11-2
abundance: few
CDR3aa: CASSFGGTAAKNIQYF

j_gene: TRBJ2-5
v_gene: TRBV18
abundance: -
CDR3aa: CASSPQAAGVQETQYF

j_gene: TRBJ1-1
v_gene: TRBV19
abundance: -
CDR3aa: CASSRRDANTEAFF

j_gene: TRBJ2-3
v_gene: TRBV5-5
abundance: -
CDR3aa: CASSFAEGTDTQYF

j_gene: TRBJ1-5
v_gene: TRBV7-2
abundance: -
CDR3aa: CASSLAGDTALIQPQHF

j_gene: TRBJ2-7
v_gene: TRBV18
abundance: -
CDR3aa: CASSLIGTGYNEQYF

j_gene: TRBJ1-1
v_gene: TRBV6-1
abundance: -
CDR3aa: CASSENRVAFF

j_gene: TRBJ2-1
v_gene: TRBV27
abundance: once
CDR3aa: CASSSPTSGRARHEQFF

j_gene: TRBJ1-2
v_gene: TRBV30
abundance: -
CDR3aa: CAWTPGRGRDHYGYTF

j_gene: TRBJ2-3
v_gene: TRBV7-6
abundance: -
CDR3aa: CASSPPGLGDLDTQYF

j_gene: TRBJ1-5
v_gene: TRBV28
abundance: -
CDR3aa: CASSTTRTGLNQPQHF

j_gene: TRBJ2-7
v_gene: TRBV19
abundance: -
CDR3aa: CASRQGAGIEQYF

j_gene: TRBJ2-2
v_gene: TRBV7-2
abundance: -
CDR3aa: CASSPGGANTGELFF

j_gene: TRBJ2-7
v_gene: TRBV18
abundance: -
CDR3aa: CASSPGTPGEQYF

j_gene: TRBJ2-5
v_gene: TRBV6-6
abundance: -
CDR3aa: CASSYSGLAAETQYF